This TCR beta chain derives from a study of T-cell memory formation after mild COVID-19. Study-level information: There were largely donor-specific TCR clusters.

With regard to this clonotype: What it binds is unknown.

General study results and limits: Later expanders leaned toward CD4+, whereas clones contracting from day 15 to 85 were balanced CD4/CD8.

Each CDR3 protein gets one entry after TCRdb re-called the 5' RACE reads with MiXCR. This table has roughly 320,000 distinct CDR3 sequences, 28% appearing once. Trimming left V 5 bases short and J 4 bases short, with 14 bases between. The CDR3 consists of 15 residues. Germline V gene lookup returns CDR1 LNHDA and CDR2 SQIVND (reference sequence). The TCR was taken from an adult woman who had mild COVID-19 (a few samples of this study predate the infection). Cell type and time point are not known. Sequencing used PBMCs or a T cell subset sorted from them (not recorded which). The chain has TRBV19 and TRBJ2-2; possibly TRBD1 for D (5 bases). The chain's CDR3 is CASSLMFGATGELFF. The DNA for the CDR3 is TGTGCCAGTAGTCTCATGTTTGGGGCCACCGGGGAGCTGTTTTTT.